The 2 T cell receptor beta chains given below trace back to one sample, sequenced in a study of blood T cell repertoires in COVID-19. Generated by immunoSEQ multiplex PCR, the TCRdb table keeps only in-frame clones and is missing some. The table shows some 350,000 clones, with 80% to 90% occurring only once. The sample consisted of peripheral blood. These receptors were obtained from a woman aged 25 to 39 with COVID-19, enrolled during active disease.

The V call is TRBV27, the J call TRBJ1-6, with D perhaps TRBD1 (5 bases). Trimming shortened V by 3 bases and J by 13 bases, and 13 bases separated the two germline ends. CDR1 and CDR2 (germline): MNHEY, SMNVEV (reference sequence). This CDR3 comprises 13 residues. The chain's CDR3 is CASSFSQGWPLHF. The DNA of the CDR3 is TGTGCCAGCAGTTTTAGTCAGGGTTGGCCCCTCCACTTT.

The CDR3 sequence: CASSPPGQGRHEQYF. Here the CDR3 DNA reads TGTGCCAGCAGCCCCCCGGGACAGGGTCGGCACGAGCAGTACTTC. This chain uses TRBV6-2 or TRBV6-3 with TRBJ2-7; 9 bases match TRBD1. J lost 5 bases, V lost 6 bases, and 11 bases had no gene match. From germline, CDR1 is MNHEY and CDR2 SVGEGT. The CDR3 runs to 15 residues.